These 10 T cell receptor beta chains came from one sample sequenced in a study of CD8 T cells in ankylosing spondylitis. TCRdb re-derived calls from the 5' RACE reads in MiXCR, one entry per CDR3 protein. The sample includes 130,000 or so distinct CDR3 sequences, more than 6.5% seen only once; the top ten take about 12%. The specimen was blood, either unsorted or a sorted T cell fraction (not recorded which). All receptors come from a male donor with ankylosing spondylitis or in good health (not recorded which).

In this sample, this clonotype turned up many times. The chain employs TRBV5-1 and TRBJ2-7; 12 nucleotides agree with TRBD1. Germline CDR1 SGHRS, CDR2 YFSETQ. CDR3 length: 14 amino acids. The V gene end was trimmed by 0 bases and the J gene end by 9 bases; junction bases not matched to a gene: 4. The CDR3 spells CASSLAGTGGLQYF. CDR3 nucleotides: TGCGCCAGCAGCTTGGCCGGGACAGGGGGCTTGCAGTACTTC. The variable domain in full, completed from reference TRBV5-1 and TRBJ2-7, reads KAGVTQTPRYLIKTRGQQVTLSCSPISGHRSVSWYQQTPGQGLQFLFEYFSETQRNKGNFPGRFSGRQFSNSRSEMNVSTLELGDSALYLCASSLAGTGGLQYFGPGTRLTVT.

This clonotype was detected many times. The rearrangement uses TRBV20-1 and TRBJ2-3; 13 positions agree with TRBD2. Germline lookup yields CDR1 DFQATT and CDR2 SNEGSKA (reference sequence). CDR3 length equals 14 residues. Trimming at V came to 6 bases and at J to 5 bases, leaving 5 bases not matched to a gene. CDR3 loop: CSAEGTSGEDTQYF. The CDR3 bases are TGCAGTGCAGAAGGGACTAGCGGGGAAGATACGCAGTATTTT.

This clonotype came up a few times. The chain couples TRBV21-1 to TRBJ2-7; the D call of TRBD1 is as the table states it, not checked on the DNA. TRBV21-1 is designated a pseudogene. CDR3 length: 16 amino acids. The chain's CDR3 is CASSSSPGGCAHEQYF. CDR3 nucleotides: TGTGCCAGCAGCTCCTCCCCGGGCGGGTGCGCCCACGAGCAGTACTTC.

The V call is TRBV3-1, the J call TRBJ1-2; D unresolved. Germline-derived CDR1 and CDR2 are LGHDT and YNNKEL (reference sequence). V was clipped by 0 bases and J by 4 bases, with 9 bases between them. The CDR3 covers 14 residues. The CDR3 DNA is TGTGCCAGCAGCCAAGAGGCGGTGGCCTATGGCTACACCTTC. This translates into CASSQEAVAYGYTF.

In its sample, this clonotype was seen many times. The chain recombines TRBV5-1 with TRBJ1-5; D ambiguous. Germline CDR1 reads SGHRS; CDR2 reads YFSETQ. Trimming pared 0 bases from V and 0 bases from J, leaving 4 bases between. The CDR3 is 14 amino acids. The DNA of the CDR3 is TGCGCCAGCAGCTTGGGAGCTAGCAATCAGCCCCAGCATTTT. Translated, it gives CASSLGASNQPQHF.

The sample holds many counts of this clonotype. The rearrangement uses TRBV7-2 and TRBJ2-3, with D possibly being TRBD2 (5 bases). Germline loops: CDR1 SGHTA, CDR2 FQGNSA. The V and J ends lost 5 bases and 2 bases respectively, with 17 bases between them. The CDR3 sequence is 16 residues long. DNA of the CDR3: TGTGCCAGCAGCCCCATGAGCGGAGTTCACACAGATACGCAGTATTTT. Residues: CASSPMSGVHTDTQYF.

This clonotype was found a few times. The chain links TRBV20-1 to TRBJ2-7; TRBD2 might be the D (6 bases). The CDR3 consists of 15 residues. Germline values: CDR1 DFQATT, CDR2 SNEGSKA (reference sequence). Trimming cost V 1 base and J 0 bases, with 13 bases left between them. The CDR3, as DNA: TGCAGTGCTAGAGTAGCGGCTTCCTACTCCTACGAGCAGTACTTC. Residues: CSARVAASYSYEQYF.

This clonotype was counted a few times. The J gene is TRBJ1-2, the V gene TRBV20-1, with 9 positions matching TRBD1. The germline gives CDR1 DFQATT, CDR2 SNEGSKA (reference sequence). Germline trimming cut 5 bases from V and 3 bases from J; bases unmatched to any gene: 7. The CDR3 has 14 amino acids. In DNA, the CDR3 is TGCAGTGCTGAGCATTGGACAGGGGACTATGGCTACACCTTC. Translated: CSAEHWTGDYGYTF.

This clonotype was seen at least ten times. CDR3 sequence: CASSQLMDSRSSYNEQFF. CDR3 DNA: TGTGCCAGCAGCCAGCTAATGGACTCGCGGAGCTCCTACAATGAGCAGTTCTTC. The chain recombines TRBV4-2 with TRBJ2-1; D might be TRBD2 (5 bases). The CDR3 contains 18 residues. The V gene's germline CDR1 is LGHNA and CDR2 YNFKEQ. The V gene lost 3 bases and the J gene lost 0 bases, with 18 bases spanning the gap.

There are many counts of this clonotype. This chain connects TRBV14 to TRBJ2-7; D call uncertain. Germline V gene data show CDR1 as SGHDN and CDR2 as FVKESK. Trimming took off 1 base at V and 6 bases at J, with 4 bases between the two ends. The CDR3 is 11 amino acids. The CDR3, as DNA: TGTGCCAGCAGCCAAGGTCTCGAGCAGTACTTC. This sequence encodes CASSQGLEQYF. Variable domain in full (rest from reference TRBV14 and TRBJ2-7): EAGVTQFPSHSVIEKGQTVTLRCDPISGHDNLYWYRRVMGKEIKFLLHFVKESKQDESGMPNNRFLAERTGGTYSTLKVQPAELEDSGVYFCASSQGLEQYFGPGTRLTVT.